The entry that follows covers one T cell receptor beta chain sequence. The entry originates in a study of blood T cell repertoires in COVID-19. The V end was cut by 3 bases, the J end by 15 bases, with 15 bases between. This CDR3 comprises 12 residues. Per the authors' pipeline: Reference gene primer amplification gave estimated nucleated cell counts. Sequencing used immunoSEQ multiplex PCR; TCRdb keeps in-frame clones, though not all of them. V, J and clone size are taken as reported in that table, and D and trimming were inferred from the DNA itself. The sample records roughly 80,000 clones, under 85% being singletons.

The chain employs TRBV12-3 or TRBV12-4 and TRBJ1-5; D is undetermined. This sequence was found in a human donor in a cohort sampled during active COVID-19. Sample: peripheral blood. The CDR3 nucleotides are TGTGCCAGCAGTTTGGGTTCCGGGGTTGGGCATTTT. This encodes CASSLGSGVGHF.